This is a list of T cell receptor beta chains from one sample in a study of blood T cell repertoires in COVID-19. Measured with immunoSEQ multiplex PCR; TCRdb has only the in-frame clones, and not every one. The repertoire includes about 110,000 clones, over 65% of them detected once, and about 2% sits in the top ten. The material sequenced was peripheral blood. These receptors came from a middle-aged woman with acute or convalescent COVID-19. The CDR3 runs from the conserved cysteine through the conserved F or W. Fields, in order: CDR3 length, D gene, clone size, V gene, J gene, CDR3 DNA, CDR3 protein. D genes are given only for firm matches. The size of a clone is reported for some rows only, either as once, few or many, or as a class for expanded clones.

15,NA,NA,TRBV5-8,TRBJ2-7,TGTGCCAGCAGCTTGGCGGTCAAAAAGTTTACCGAGCAGTACTTC,CASSLAVKKFTEQYF
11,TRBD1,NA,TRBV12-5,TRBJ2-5,TGTGCTAGTGGTTTGATGGGACAGTCGAACTTC,CASGLMGQSNF
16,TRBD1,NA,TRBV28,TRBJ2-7,TGTGCCAGCAGTTTCGACAGGGGAGTTTCGCTCTACGAGCAGTACTTC,CASSFDRGVSLYEQYF
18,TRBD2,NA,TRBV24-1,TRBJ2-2,TGTGCCACCAGTGGTGCTAGCGGGGCGATGGCAGGCACCGGGGAGCTGTTTTTT,CATSGASGAMAGTGELFF
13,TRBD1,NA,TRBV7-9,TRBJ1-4,TGTGCCAGCAGGGGACAGTCCTATGAAAAACTGTTTTTT,CASRGQSYEKLFF
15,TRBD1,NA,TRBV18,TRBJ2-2,TGTGCCAGCTCACCGTCGGGACAGGACACCGGGGAGCTGTTTTTT,CASSPSGQDTGELFF
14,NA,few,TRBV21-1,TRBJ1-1,TGTGCCAGCAGCACTGCAGGGTTGAACACTGAAGCTTTCTTT,CASSTAGLNTEAFF
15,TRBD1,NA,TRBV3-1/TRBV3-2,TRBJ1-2,TGTGCCAGCAGCCAAGGTGGGACAGGGGGTATTAGCTACACCTTC,CASSQGGTGGISYTF
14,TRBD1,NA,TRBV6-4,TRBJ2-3,TGTGCCAGCAGTGGGACAGGGGAAGCAGATACGCAGTATTTT,CASSGTGEADTQYF
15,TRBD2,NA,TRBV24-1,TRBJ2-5,TGTGCCACCAGTGAATGGGGGGGTAAGCAAGAGACCCAGTACTTC,CATSEWGGKQETQYF
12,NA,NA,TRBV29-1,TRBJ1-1,TGCAGCGTCCACAGGGCCGGATTTGAAGCTTTCTTT,CSVHRAGFEAFF
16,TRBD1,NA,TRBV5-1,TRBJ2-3,TGCGCCAGCAGCTCTCCAGGGGGATCTAGCACAGATACGCAGTATTTT,CASSSPGGSSTDTQYF
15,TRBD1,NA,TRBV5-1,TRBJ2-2,TGCGCCAGCAGCTTGACAGGGGAAAACACCGGGGAGCTGTTTTTT,CASSLTGENTGELFF
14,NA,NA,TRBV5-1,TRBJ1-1,TGCGCCAGCAGCGTCATGGGCCTGAACACTGAAGCTTTCTTT,CASSVMGLNTEAFF
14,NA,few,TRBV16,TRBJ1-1,TGTGCCAGCAGCCAATCCCGGGGGAACACTGAAGCTTTCTTT,CASSQSRGNTEAFF